This entry lists 5 T cell receptor beta chains sequenced from one sample in a study of neurological immune-mediated disorders (dated by TCRdb to the late 2010s). Library preparation employed 5' RACE. Reads for this sample came from an Illumina HiSeq 2500. TCRdb's own reprocessing of the public reads used fastp at Q25 and MiXCR and kept productive beta chains. Identical CDR3 proteins give one entry, which carries the most common genes and DNA. The sample yields some 78,000 distinct CDR3 sequences; 4.5% to 6.5% were counted once. Jointly, the top ten make up less than 2.5% of the sample. Input material: PBMCs. The origin of the receptors is a woman aged 25 to 39 with multiple sclerosis.

This clonotype was counted many times. This chain connects TRBV20-1 to TRBJ1-2; D not resolved. Deletions cut 0 bases from V and 4 bases from J, with 9 bases between. CDR1 DFQATT and CDR2 SNEGSKA come from the germline V gene (reference sequence). The CDR3 is 13 amino acids. In nucleotides, the CDR3 is TGCAGTGCTAGAGACAGAGGGAGCTATGGCTACACCTTC. Encoded protein: CSARDRGSYGYTF.

This clonotype was recorded many times. The gene calls are TRBV20-1 and TRBJ2-3; TRBD1 agrees at 8 bases. This CDR3 has 15 amino acids. The V gene end was trimmed by 2 bases and the J gene end by 4 bases; junction bases not matched to a gene: 8. Germline values: CDR1 DFQATT, CDR2 SNEGSKA (reference sequence). This chain's CDR3 is CSARQGAVYPDTQYF. In DNA form, the CDR3 reads TGCAGTGCTAGACAGGGGGCGGTGTATCCAGATACGCAGTATTTT.

This clonotype came up a few times. The gene calls are TRBV5-1 and TRBJ1-1; D is unresolved. V was clipped by 8 bases and J by 4 bases, with 15 bases between them. The CDR3 consists of 13 residues. In germline, CDR1 is SGHRS, CDR2 YFSETQ. The CDR3 loop is CASAVFGSTEAFF. For the CDR3, the DNA is TGCGCCAGTGCAGTGTTTGGGAGCACTGAAGCTTTCTTT.

Only a few counts were recorded for this clonotype. The CDR3 nucleotides are TGTGCCAGCAGCTTCGGGAGGATGAGCTATGGCTACACCTTC. Encoded protein: CASSFGRMSYGYTF. This chain joins TRBV11-2 and TRBJ1-2; D uncertain. In germline, CDR1 is SGHAT, CDR2 FQNNGV. V lost 3 bases, J lost 4 bases, and 12 bases lay in between. The CDR3 contains 14 residues.

This clonotype was recorded at least ten times. The V and J genes are TRBV6-2 or TRBV6-3 and TRBJ1-2; unclear D gene. V gave up 4 bases and J gave up 7 bases, with 13 bases separating them. Per the germline V gene, CDR1 is MNHEY and CDR2 is SVGEGT. This CDR3 has 13 residues. DNA for the CDR3: TGTGCCAGCAGTTCGGGGAGATGGAGTGGCTACACCTTC. Its translation: CASSSGRWSGYTF.